This T cell receptor (beta chain) was documented in a study of blood T cell repertoires in COVID-19. Study as a whole: Collection of acute and convalescent COVID-19 samples took place in the United States, Italy and Spain.

Sequencing used immunoSEQ multiplex PCR; TCRdb keeps in-frame clones, though not all of them. The sample shows under 200,000 clones, roughly four fifths of them seen only once. This CDR3 contains 15 residues. The V gene's germline CDR1 is SGHTS and CDR2 YDEGEE. Trimming cost V 7 bases and J 3 bases, with 17 bases left between them. The chain employs TRBV5-8 and TRBJ2-1; D is perhaps TRBD1 (6 bases). Sequenced material: peripheral blood. This receptor was identified in a man aged 35 to 55 who had recovered from COVID-19. CDR3 residues: CASQYTNRVYNEQFF. In DNA form, the CDR3 reads TGTGCCAGCCAATATACGAACAGGGTCTACAATGAGCAGTTCTTC.